This T cell receptor beta chain was observed in a study of CD8 T cells in Susac syndrome. Random hexamers were used to reverse transcribe the RNA input (roughly 0.5 to 1 ug). TCRdb called the immunoSEQ multiplex PCR reads again in MiXCR, with one record for every CDR3 protein. The repertoire holds 200,000 or so distinct CDR3 sequences, with under 97% as singletons. V was pared by 3 bases and J by 2 bases, with 15 bases between. The CDR3 length is 15 residues. CDR1 and CDR2 from the germline V gene are DFQATT and SNEGSKA (reference sequence). This clonotype was seen a handful of times. Sample: CD4+ T cells from PBMCs. The chain links TRBV20-1 to TRBJ2-3; TRBD2 is a possible D gene (7 bases). The source is a human donor with multiple sclerosis. The CDR3 bases are TGCAGTGCTAGTGTCGGGGGGCCCGCCACAGATACGCAGTATTTT. Its protein is CSASVGGPATDTQYF.